The 13 T cell receptor beta chains below all came from one sample that was sequenced in a study of identical twins. From the 5' RACE reads, TCRdb called clonotypes with MiXCR, one entry per CDR3 protein. The profile shows more than 650,000 distinct CDR3 sequences, around 6% of them singletons. The sequenced sample was naive T cells sorted from blood. Every receptor here comes from a man between 18 and 35 years old in good health.

This chain links TRBV12-3 or TRBV12-4 with TRBJ2-1; D is uncertain. The CDR3 extends over 13 amino acids. V lost 8 bases and J lost 0, with 8 bases in between. The CDR3 reads CASGTSSYNEQFF. In nucleotides, the CDR3 is TGTGCCAGCGGAACGAGCTCCTACAATGAGCAGTTCTTC.

This clonotype was seen many times. In DNA form, the CDR3 reads TGTGCCAGCTCGACAACCCTCTCTGGAAACACCATATATTTT. Amino acids: CASSTTLSGNTIYF. The rearrangement links TRBV25-1 to TRBJ1-3; D unclear. The CDR3 is made up of 14 amino acids. The V gene lost 8 bases and the J gene lost 0 bases, with 11 bases spanning the gap. The germline V gene has CDR1 MGHDK and CDR2 SYGVNS.

In this sample, this clonotype turned up a few times. The chain couples TRBV20-1 to TRBJ1-1; tentative D call: TRBD1 (5 bases). Per germline, CDR1 DFQATT and CDR2 SNEGSKA (reference sequence). V was trimmed by 5 bases and J by 5 bases, leaving 18 bases between them. The CDR3 sequence is 14 residues long. This CDR3 reads CSAWLLGRGTEAFF. As DNA, the CDR3 is TGCAGTGCTTGGCTGTTGGGGCGCGGGACTGAAGCTTTCTTT.

This clonotype has at least ten counts. The V and J genes are TRBV28 and TRBJ2-3; TRBD2 agrees at 8 bases. Germline loops: CDR1 MDHEN, CDR2 SYDVKM. J gave up 0 bases and V 5 bases, and 7 bases lay outside the gene matches. The CDR3 is 16 amino acids. This CDR3 reads CASSPPASGSTDTQYF. CDR3 nucleotides: TGTGCCAGCAGTCCCCCGGCTAGCGGGAGCACAGATACGCAGTATTTT.

In its sample, this clonotype was seen many times. V is TRBV20-1 and J is TRBJ2-1; no reliable D call. The CDR3 loop spans 12 amino acids. Germline CDR1 and CDR2: DFQATT and SNEGSKA (reference sequence). The ends were cut back, 4 bases at V and 8 bases at J, with 12 bases in the middle. In DNA form, the CDR3 reads TGCAGTGCTATCACGGGTGGCGATGAGCAGTTCTTC. Encoded protein: CSAITGGDEQFF.

The chain is built from TRBV15 and TRBJ1-5, with a possible D match to TRBD1 (6 bases). There are 16 residues in the CDR3. In germline, CDR1 is LNHNV, CDR2 YYDKDF (reference sequence). The germline V and J ends were trimmed by 0 bases and 2 bases, with 11 bases remaining between them. In DNA, the CDR3 is TGTGCCACCAGCAGAGATCCTAGGACAGGCAATCAGCCCCAGCATTTT. Protein product: CATSRDPRTGNQPQHF.

Ten or more counts support this clonotype. The V and J genes are TRBV20-1 and TRBJ2-3, with D possibly matching TRBD2 (5 bases). V lost 0 bases and J 7 bases, leaving 17 bases between the germline ends. This CDR3 is 15 amino acids long. The germline CDR1 and CDR2 sequences are DFQATT and SNEGSKA (reference sequence). The CDR3 protein is CSARDQPAGSNTQYF. CDR3 nucleotide sequence: TGCAGTGCTAGAGATCAACCGGCGGGCTCAAATACGCAGTATTTT.

As regards this clonotype: One end of the junction does not line up with germline, which may come from a read error. The chain carries TRBV6-5 and TRBJ1-2, with TRBD1 matching 9 bases. Germline CDR1 is MNHEY and CDR2 is SVGAGI. The CDR3 covers 14 residues. The CDR3 DNA follows: TGTGCCAGCAGTTACCTTCGACAGGGGGAGTCCCTGTCCTTC. This encodes CASSYLRQGESLSF.

This clonotype has just a few counts. The chain is built from TRBV18 and TRBJ2-7; TRBD2 matches 8 bases. The trim removed 4 bases at V and 6 bases at J, leaving 5 bases unmatched. The CDR3 length is 13 residues. Germline loops: CDR1 KGHSH, CDR2 LQKENI. CDR3 bases: TGTGCCAGCTCACGGCGGGAGGACGGCGAGCAGTACTTC. Translated, it gives CASSRREDGEQYF.

This clonotype was counted at least ten times. This chain links TRBV29-1 with TRBJ2-3; D could derive from TRBD1 or TRBD2 (6 bases each). Between the trimmed V and J ends, which lost 1 base and 5 bases, there was a span of 16 bases. There are 15 residues in the CDR3. The germline V gene encodes CDR1 SQVTM and CDR2 ANQGSEA. Written as DNA, the CDR3 is TGCAGCGTTGAAGCCGCCGGAGGGGGTGGAGATACGCAGTATTTT. It translates to CSVEAAGGGGDTQYF.

This clonotype was detected ten times or more. The rearrangement links TRBV7-9 to TRBJ2-4; the match to TRBD1 covers 7 bases. The CDR3 covers 17 residues. The germline V gene has CDR1 SEHNR and CDR2 FQNEAQ (reference sequence). V lost 5 bases, J lost 2 bases, and 12 bases stayed unmatched. In nucleotides, the CDR3 is TGTGCCAGCAGCCCAGGGACAGCGGTCGGTACCAAAAACATTCAGTACTTC. Its protein product is CASSPGTAVGTKNIQYF.

This clonotype has more than one count but fewer than ten. The chain recombines TRBV5-1 with TRBJ2-5, with D perhaps TRBD1 (6 bases). The germline CDR1 and CDR2 sequences are SGHRS and YFSETQ. The germline V and J ends were trimmed by 4 bases and 0 bases, with 13 bases remaining between them. The CDR3 extends over 15 amino acids. The CDR3 DNA sequence: TGCGCCAGCAGCACACTACAGGGAAACCAAGAGACCCAGTACTTC. Translated: CASSTLQGNQETQYF. Full variable domain (outside the CDR3, taken from reference TRBV5-1 and TRBJ2-5): KAGVTQTPRYLIKTRGQQVTLSCSPISGHRSVSWYQQTPGQGLQFLFEYFSETQRNKGNFPGRFSGRQFSNSRSEMNVSTLELGDSALYLCASSTLQGNQETQYFGPGTRLLVL.

This clonotype was detected only a few times. The V call is TRBV7-3, the J call TRBJ2-1; 13 bases agree with TRBD2. The CDR3 sequence is 16 residues long. The V gene end was trimmed by 2 bases and the J gene end by 13 bases; junction bases not matched to a gene: 11. In germline, CDR1 is SGHTA, CDR2 FQGTGA. The CDR3 reads CASSLHDGTSGTGQFF. Here the CDR3 DNA reads TGTGCCAGCAGCTTACACGACGGGACTAGCGGGACAGGACAGTTCTTC.